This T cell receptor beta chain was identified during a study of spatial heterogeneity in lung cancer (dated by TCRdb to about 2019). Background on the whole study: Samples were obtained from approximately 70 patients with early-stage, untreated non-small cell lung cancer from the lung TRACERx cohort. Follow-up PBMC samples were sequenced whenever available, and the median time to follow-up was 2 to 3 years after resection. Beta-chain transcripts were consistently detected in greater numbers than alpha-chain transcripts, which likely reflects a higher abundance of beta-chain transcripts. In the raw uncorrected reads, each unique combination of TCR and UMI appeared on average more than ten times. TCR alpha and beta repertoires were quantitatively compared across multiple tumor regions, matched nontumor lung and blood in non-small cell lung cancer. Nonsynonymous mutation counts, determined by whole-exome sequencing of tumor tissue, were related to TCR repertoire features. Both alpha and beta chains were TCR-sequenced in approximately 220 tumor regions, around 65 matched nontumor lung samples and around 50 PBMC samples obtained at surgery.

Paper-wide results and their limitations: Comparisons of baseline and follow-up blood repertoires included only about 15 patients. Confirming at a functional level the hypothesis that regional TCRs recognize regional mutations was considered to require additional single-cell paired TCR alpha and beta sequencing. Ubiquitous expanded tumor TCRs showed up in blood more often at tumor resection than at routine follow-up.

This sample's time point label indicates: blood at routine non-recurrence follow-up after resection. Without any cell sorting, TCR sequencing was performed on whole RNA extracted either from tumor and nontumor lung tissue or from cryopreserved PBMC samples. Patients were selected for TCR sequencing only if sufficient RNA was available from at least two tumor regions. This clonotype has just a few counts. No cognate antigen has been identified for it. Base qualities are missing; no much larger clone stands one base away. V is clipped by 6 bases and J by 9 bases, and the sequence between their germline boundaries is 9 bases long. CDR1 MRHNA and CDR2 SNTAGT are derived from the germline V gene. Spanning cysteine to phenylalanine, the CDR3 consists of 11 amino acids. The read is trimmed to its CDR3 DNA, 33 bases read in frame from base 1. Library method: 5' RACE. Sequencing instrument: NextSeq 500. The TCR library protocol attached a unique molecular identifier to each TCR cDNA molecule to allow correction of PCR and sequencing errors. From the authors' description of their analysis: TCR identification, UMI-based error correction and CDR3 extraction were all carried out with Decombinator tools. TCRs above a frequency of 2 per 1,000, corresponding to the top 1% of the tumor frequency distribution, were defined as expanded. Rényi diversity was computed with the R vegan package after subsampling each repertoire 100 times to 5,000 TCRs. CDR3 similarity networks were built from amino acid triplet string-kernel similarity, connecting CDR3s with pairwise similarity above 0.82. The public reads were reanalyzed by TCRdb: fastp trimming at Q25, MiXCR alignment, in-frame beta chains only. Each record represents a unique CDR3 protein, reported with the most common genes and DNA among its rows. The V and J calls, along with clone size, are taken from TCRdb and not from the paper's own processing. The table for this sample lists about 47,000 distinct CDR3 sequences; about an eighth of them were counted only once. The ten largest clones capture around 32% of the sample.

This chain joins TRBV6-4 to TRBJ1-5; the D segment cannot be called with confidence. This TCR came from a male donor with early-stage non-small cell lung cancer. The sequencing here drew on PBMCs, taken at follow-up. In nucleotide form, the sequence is TGTGCCAGCAGGGCAGTCGCGCCCCAGCATTTT. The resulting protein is CASRAVAPQHF.